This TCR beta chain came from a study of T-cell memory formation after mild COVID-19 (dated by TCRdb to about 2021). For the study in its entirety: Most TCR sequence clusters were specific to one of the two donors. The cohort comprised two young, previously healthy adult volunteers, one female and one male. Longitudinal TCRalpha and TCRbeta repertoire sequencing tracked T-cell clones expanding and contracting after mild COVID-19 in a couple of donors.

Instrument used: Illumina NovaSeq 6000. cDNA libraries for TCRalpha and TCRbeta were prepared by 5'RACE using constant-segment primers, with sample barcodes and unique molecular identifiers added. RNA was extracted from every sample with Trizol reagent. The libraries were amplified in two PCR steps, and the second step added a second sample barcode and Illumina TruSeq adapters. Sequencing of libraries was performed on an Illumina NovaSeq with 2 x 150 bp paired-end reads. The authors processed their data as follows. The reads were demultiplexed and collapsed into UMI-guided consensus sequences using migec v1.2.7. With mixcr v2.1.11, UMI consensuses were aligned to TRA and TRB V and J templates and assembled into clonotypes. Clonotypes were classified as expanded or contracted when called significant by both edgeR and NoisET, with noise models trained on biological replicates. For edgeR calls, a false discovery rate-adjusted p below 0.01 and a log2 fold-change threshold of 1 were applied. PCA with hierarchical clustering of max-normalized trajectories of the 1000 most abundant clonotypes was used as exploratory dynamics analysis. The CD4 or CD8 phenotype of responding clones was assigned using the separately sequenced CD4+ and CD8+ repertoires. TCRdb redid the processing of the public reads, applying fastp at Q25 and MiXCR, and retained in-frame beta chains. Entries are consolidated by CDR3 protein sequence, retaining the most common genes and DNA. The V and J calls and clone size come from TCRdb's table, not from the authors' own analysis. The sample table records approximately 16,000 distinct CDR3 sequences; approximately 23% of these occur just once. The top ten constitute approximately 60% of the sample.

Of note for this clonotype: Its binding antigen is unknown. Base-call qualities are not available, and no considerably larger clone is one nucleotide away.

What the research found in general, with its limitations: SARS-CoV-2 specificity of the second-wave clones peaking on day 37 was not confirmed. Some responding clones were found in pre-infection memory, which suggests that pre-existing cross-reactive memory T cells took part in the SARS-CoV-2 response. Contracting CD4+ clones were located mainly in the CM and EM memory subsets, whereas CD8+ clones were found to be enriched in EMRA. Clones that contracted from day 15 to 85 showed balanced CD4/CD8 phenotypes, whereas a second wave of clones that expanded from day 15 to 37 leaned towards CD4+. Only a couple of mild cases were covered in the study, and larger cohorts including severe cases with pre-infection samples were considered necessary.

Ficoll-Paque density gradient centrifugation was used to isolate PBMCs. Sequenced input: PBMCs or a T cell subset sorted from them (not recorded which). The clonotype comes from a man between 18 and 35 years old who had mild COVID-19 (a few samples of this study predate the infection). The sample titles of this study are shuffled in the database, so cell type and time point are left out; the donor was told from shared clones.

The nucleotides are TGTGCCAGCAGTTACTCGCTGGCTGGCACAGATACGCAGTATTTT. This sequence encodes CASSYSLAGTDTQYF. The receptor chain draws on TRBV6-2 or TRBV6-3 and TRBJ2-3; no D segment can be confidently identified. The CDR3, from cysteine to phenylalanine, totals 15 residues. The CDR3 DNA has 45 bases and is translated from base 1. Cut back by 0 bases and 1 base, the V and J ends lie 8 bases apart. Looking up the germline V gene yields CDR1 MNHEY and CDR2 SVGEGT.